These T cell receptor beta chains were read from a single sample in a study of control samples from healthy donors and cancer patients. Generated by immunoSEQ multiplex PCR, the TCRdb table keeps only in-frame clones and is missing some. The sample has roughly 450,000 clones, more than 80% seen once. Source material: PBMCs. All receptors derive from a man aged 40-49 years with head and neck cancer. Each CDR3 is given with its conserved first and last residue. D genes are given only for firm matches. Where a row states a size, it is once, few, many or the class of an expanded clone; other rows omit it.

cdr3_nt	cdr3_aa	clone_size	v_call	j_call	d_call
TGTGCCAGCAGCCCGGGCGCCTACGAGCAGTACTTC	CASSPGAYEQYF	-	TRBV7-2	TRBJ2-7	-
TGTGCCAGCAGTCCAGGGTGGGGCACTGAAGCTTTCTTT	CASSPGWGTEAFF	-	TRBV7-2	TRBJ1-1	-
TGCGCCAGCAGCCAAGGGCGAGGGAACACTGAAGCTTTCTTT	CASSQGRGNTEAFF	-	TRBV4-1	TRBJ1-1	-
TGTGCCAGCAGGATACAGGGGGTATTCGTTGAGACCCAGTACTTC	CASRIQGVFVETQYF	-	TRBV27	TRBJ2-5	TRBD1
TGTGCTAGTGGTTTGACTCTGGGAGAAGGTGGAAACACCATATATTTT	CASGLTLGEGGNTIYF	-	TRBV12-5	TRBJ1-3	-
TGTGCCAGCAGTTGGTCCGGAAGCTACGAGCAGTACTTC	CASSWSGSYEQYF	-	TRBV11-1	TRBJ2-7	-
TGTGCCAGCAGCGCCCCTGAACAGGCAACTAATGAAAAACTGTTTTTT	CASSAPEQATNEKLFF	-	TRBV9	TRBJ1-4	-
TGTGCCAGCAGCCAAGAGTCGGGACAGCCGTCCTACGAGCAGTACTTC	CASSQESGQPSYEQYF	-	TRBV3-1/TRBV3-2	TRBJ2-7	TRBD1
TGCAGTGCTAGTGATTGGGAAGCGGGAGTTGGAGAGACCCAGTACTTC	CSASDWEAGVGETQYF	once	TRBV20-1	TRBJ2-5	TRBD2
TGTGCCAGCAGCCCCAGTACGGTCGGACAGGGGAACACCGGGGAGCTGTTTTTT	CASSPSTVGQGNTGELFF	-	TRBV11-3	TRBJ2-2	TRBD1
TGTGCCAGCAGCCGAAAGGGAGACAGGGCTTTCTACGAGCAGTACTTC	CASSRKGDRAFYEQYF	-	TRBV14	TRBJ2-7	TRBD1
TGTGCCAGTAGTATCGACACCAACTATGGCTACACCTTC	CASSIDTNYGYTF	-	TRBV19	TRBJ1-2	-
TGTGCCAGCAGCGTAGAGGGCAGGTACACCGGGGAGCTGTTTTTT	CASSVEGRYTGELFF	-	TRBV9	TRBJ2-2	-
TGTGCCAGCAGCCCCCGACAGTCTGGCTACGAGCAGTACTTC	CASSPRQSGYEQYF	-	TRBV9	TRBJ2-7	-
TGTGCCAGCAGTGAAGCGGGGAGGGTTGAATCACCCCTCCACTTT	CASSEAGRVESPLHF	-	TRBV6-1	TRBJ1-6	-
TGTGCCAGCAGTCTCAACCCGGGACTAGCGGGTCCCACAGATACGCAGTATTTT	CASSLNPGLAGPTDTQYF	once	TRBV28	TRBJ2-3	TRBD2
TGTGCCAGCAGTGAAGTCAGGACGGACTACAATGAGCAGTTCTTC	CASSEVRTDYNEQFF	-	TRBV2	TRBJ2-1	-
TGTGCCAGCAGCCAAGTTGGGACAGGGGGTAGAGGCGAGCAGTACTTC	CASSQVGTGGRGEQYF	-	TRBV4-2	TRBJ2-7	TRBD1
TGTGCCAGCAGTTCGGGACAGATCATCACCGGGGAGCTGTTTTTT	CASSSGQIITGELFF	-	TRBV28	TRBJ2-2	TRBD1
TGTGCCACCAGTGATTTGCATTCGGGCATGGGGGAGCAGTTCTTC	CATSDLHSGMGEQFF	few	TRBV24-1	TRBJ2-1	-
TGTGCCACCAGCAGAGATGGTAATTACGGCCATCTCCTTTCATTT	CATSRDGNYGHLLSF	-	TRBV15	TRBJ1-4	-
TGTGCCAGCAGCCCCCTCCTAGGGTCTAATTCACCCCTCCACTTT	CASSPLLGSNSPLHF	-	TRBV6-5	TRBJ1-6	-
TGTGCCAGCAGTAGTGACCGACGCGAGCAGTACTTC	CASSSDRREQYF	-	TRBV6-2/TRBV6-3	TRBJ2-7	-
TGTGCCAGCAGTGACAGCAGGCGGGAGACCCAGTACTTC	CASSDSRRETQYF	-	TRBV6-1	TRBJ2-5	-
TGTGCCTGGAGTGTAGCGGCCGTCATCGGGAACACCATATATTTT	CAWSVAAVIGNTIYF	-	TRBV30	TRBJ1-3	-
TGTGCCAGCAGCATGCATTCAGGTATCCAAGAGACCCAGTACTTC	CASSMHSGIQETQYF	-	TRBV7-3	TRBJ2-5	-
TGTGCCAGCAGTGAGGAGGCGGTTAACTACGAGCAGTACTTC	CASSEEAVNYEQYF	few	TRBV2	TRBJ2-7	-
TGCGCCAGCAGCACGGGACTAGCGGGTTACGAATACGAGCAGTACTTC	CASSTGLAGYEYEQYF	-	TRBV5-1	TRBJ2-7	TRBD2
TGCGCCAGCAGCCAAGATCGATCGGACCTCACCGGGGAGCTGTTTTTT	CASSQDRSDLTGELFF	-	TRBV4-3	TRBJ2-2	-
TGTGCCAGCAGCTACCTAGGGCCCGGCTATGGCTACACCTTC	CASSYLGPGYGYTF	-	TRBV7-2	TRBJ1-2	-
TGTGCCTGGAGTGGGAACTCCTTGGGGGAGACCCAGTACTTC	CAWSGNSLGETQYF	-	TRBV30	TRBJ2-5	-
TGTGCCACCAGCAGAGATCCCGGAGCTCTTGAAAAACTGTTTTTT	CATSRDPGALEKLFF	-	TRBV15	TRBJ1-4	-
TGTGCTAGTTCCCTCAGGGGGCTGGACACCTACGAGCAGTACTTC	CASSLRGLDTYEQYF	-	TRBV12-5	TRBJ2-7	TRBD1
TGTGCCAGTAGTCTTGGTGACCAGCCCCAGCATTTT	CASSLGDQPQHF	-	TRBV19	TRBJ1-5	-
TGTGCCTGGAGTACGGGAAAAGCTAACTATGGCTACACCTTC	CAWSTGKANYGYTF	-	TRBV30	TRBJ1-2	-
TGTGCCAGTAGTATGGCTCCGTTTGAGATGGGGACCCAGCATTTT	CASSMAPFEMGTQHF	-	TRBV19	TRBJ1-5	-
TGTGCCAGCAGCTTAGGGGCCCCTCGGGAATACGAGCAGTACTTC	CASSLGAPREYEQYF	-	TRBV7-2	TRBJ2-7	-
TGTGCCACCAGCAGAATTTCTGCAGGGGGCGGCACAGATACGCAGTATTTT	CATSRISAGGGTDTQYF	-	TRBV15	TRBJ2-3	TRBD1
TGTGCCACCAGTGATACTGGGTCCTTGGAAAAACTGTTTTTT	CATSDTGSLEKLFF	-	TRBV24-1	TRBJ1-4	-
TGTGCCAGCAGTTTCATGGGGACAGAAAAACTGTTTTTT	CASSFMGTEKLFF	-	TRBV6-5	TRBJ1-4	-
TGTGCCAGCAGTTACGGGGACGGACAGGCACCAAGAGAAACCCAGTACTTC	CASSYGDGQAPRETQYF	-	TRBV6-2/TRBV6-3	TRBJ2-5	TRBD1
TGTGCCAGCTCACCGTTATGGCTTATTGGGCCAGGCGGACAGCCCCAGCATTTT	CASSPLWLIGPGGQPQHF	-	TRBV18	TRBJ1-5	-
TGTGCCAGCAGCTTAGCTTCTGTTAGGGATGGCGAAAAACTGTTTTTT	CASSLASVRDGEKLFF	-	TRBV7-9	TRBJ1-4	-
TGTGCCAGCTCACAGGGGGGGCGCGGAGACACTGAAGCTTTCTTT	CASSQGGRGDTEAFF	once	TRBV18	TRBJ1-1	-
TGTGCCACCAGTGTGGCGTCAAACTATGGCTACACCTTC	CATSVASNYGYTF	-	TRBV24-1	TRBJ1-2	-
TGTGCCAGTAGTATAGAGGCGACAGGGGATGGCTACACCTTC	CASSIEATGDGYTF	-	TRBV19	TRBJ1-2	TRBD1